The 19 T cell receptor beta chains given below trace back to one sample, sequenced in a study of blood T cell repertoires in COVID-19. Clones were sequenced by immunoSEQ multiplex PCR, and TCRdb holds only the in-frame ones, with some missing. The sample shows 250,000 to 350,000 clones, 87% of them seen only once. Sample: peripheral blood. The source is a woman in her forties or fifties who had recovered from COVID-19.

The CDR3 sequence: CASSLGGARTGELFF. The CDR3 DNA sequence: TGTGCCAGCAGTTTAGGTGGGGCACGAACCGGGGAGCTGTTTTTT. The rearrangement uses TRBV28 and TRBJ2-2; TRBD1 is a possible D gene (5 bases). The germline V gene has CDR1 MDHEN and CDR2 SYDVKM. V was trimmed by 2 bases and J by 5 bases, leaving 12 bases between them. This CDR3 has 15 residues.

The rearrangement joins TRBV7-2 to TRBJ1-5; the D gene is possibly TRBD1 (5 bases). V was shortened by 5 bases and J by 2 bases, with 13 bases between the two germline ends. This CDR3 comprises 15 residues. Germline V gives CDR1 SGHTA, CDR2 FQGNSA. Here the CDR3 DNA reads TGTGCCAGCAGCCTCCAAAGGGGTGGCAATCAGCCCCAGCATTTT. Its protein is CASSLQRGGNQPQHF.

V and J are TRBV9 and TRBJ1-4; 9 bases align to TRBD1. V was pared by 3 bases and J by 6 bases, with 6 bases of the junction left unmatched. This CDR3 has 15 amino acids. The germline V gene has CDR1 SGDLS and CDR2 YYNGEE. CDR3 nucleotide sequence: TGTGCCAGCAGCGCTTGGGACAGGGATGATGAAAAACTGTTTTTT. Amino acids: CASSAWDRDDEKLFF.

This clone has only a few counts. The V and J genes are TRBV27 and TRBJ2-7; TRBD2 matches at 7 bases. The junction had 11 bases not matched to a gene; V was cut back by 8 bases and J by 7 bases. The length of the CDR3 is 13 residues. Germline V lookup: CDR1 MNHEY, CDR2 SMNVEV (reference sequence). CDR3 amino acids: CASGDGGTEEQYF. CDR3 bases: TGTGCCAGCGGCGACGGGGGGACGGAGGAGCAGTACTTC.

In DNA, the CDR3 is TGTGCCAGCAGCTTAGTAACTAGCGGGACTGAGACCCAGTACTTC. Residues: CASSLVTSGTETQYF. The rearrangement joins TRBV7-9 to TRBJ2-5, with 10 bases lining up with TRBD2. Germline V gene lookup returns CDR1 SEHNR and CDR2 FQNEAQ (reference sequence). This CDR3 spans 15 amino acids. Trimming at V came to 1 base and at J to 5 bases, leaving 4 bases not matched to a gene.

This chain links TRBV7-2 with TRBJ1-1; a possible D gene is TRBD1 (6 bases). V was clipped by 4 bases and J by 1 base, with 16 bases between them. The CDR3 is 16 residues long. CDR1 is SGHTA, CDR2 FQGNSA, per germline. The CDR3 here is CASSSFRDNPNTEAFF. CDR3 DNA sequence: TGTGCCAGCAGCTCGTTTAGGGACAACCCGAACACTGAAGCTTTCTTT.

The chain is built from TRBV19 and TRBJ1-1; TRBD1 matches 9 bases. CDR3 size: 14 residues. CDR1 LNHDA and CDR2 SQIVND come from the germline V gene (reference sequence). Losses at the gene ends were 4 bases for V and 4 bases for J; bases not matched to a gene: 4. For the CDR3, the DNA is TGTGCCAGTAGTACTCAGGACAGGGGCACTGAAGCTTTCTTT. It yields the protein CASSTQDRGTEAFF.

The chain is built from TRBV5-1 and TRBJ2-7, with TRBD1 matching 9 bases. Germline V lookup: CDR1 SGHRS, CDR2 YFSETQ. Trimming cost V 4 bases and J 2 bases; bases outside gene matches: 13. The CDR3 totals 17 residues. CDR3 loop: CASSVLSSDRGPYEQYF. Here the CDR3 DNA reads TGCGCCAGCAGCGTGTTAAGTTCGGACAGGGGTCCCTACGAGCAGTACTTC.

V is TRBV4-2 and J is TRBJ1-5; no clear D. The CDR3 runs 15 residues. Per the germline V gene, CDR1 is LGHNA and CDR2 is YNFKEQ. Trimming stripped 1 base from V and 0 bases from J, with 7 bases between. The CDR3 spells CASSQAQNSNQPQHF. CDR3 nucleotides: TGTGCCAGCAGCCAAGCACAGAATAGCAATCAGCCCCAGCATTTT.

The chain employs TRBV28 and TRBJ1-6; D unresolved. Trimming shortened V by 3 bases and J by 1 base, and 7 bases separated the two germline ends. This CDR3 has 15 residues. Germline-derived CDR1 and CDR2 are MDHEN and SYDVKM. CDR3 protein: CASSFLESYNSPLHF. The CDR3 DNA follows: TGTGCCAGCAGTTTTCTGGAGTCCTATAATTCACCCCTCCACTTT.

The chain combines TRBV7-2 with TRBJ2-2; perhaps TRBD2 as D (6 bases). CDR1 and CDR2 (germline): SGHTA, FQGNSA. CDR3 size: 14 residues. The V end was cut by 3 bases, the J end by 4 bases, with 9 bases between. The CDR3 DNA reads as TGTGCCAGCAGCTTTAGGAGGGTCACCGGGGAGCTGTTTTTT. It yields the protein CASSFRRVTGELFF.

V is TRBV6-5 and J is TRBJ1-1; tentatively, D is TRBD1 (5 bases). The CDR3 extends over 15 amino acids. Germline V gene lookup returns CDR1 MNHEY and CDR2 SVGAGI. V was pared by 8 bases and J by 0 bases, with 16 bases between. DNA of the CDR3: TGTGCCAGCGGCCCCATGGACACAATGAACACTGAAGCTTTCTTT. Translation gives CASGPMDTMNTEAFF.

The chain combines TRBV7-9 with TRBJ2-4, with TRBD2 identical over 7 bases. The CDR3 length is 15 residues. After removal of 5 bases from V and 3 bases from J, the junction contained 7 bases not matched to a gene. CDR1 SEHNR and CDR2 FQNEAQ come from the germline V gene (reference sequence). The CDR3 spells CASSPWGGGKNIQYF. CDR3 sequence (DNA): TGTGCCAGCAGCCCGTGGGGGGGTGGCAAAAACATTCAGTACTTC.

This clone was seen a single time. The genes are TRBV7-8 and TRBJ1-4; 9 bases are shared with TRBD1. V lost 5 bases and J lost 6; bases outside the gene matches: 10. The V gene's germline CDR1 is SGHVS and CDR2 FQNEAQ. The CDR3 extends over 16 amino acids. CDR3 loop: CASSEFNRDRDEKLFF. CDR3 nucleotides: TGTGCCAGCAGCGAATTTAACCGGGACAGGGATGAAAAACTGTTTTTT.

The chain is built from TRBV25-1 and TRBJ2-2; D unresolved. The CDR3 totals 18 residues. V was shortened by 2 bases and J by 4 bases, with 20 bases between the two germline ends. Germline V gene sequence: CDR1 MGHDK, CDR2 SYGVNS. The CDR3 here is CASSEPSPSPLITGELFF. DNA of the CDR3: TGTGCCAGCAGTGAACCTTCTCCTAGTCCCCTCATCACCGGGGAGCTGTTTTTT.

The chain is built from TRBV30 and TRBJ1-4; 8 bases line up with TRBD1. After removal of 1 base from V and 0 bases from J, the junction contained 1 base not matched to a gene. The CDR3 has 15 amino acids. Germline V gives CDR1 GTSNPN, CDR2 SVGIG (reference sequence). CDR3 DNA sequence: TGTGCCTGGAGTGGGGGACAGGCAACTAATGAAAAACTGTTTTTT. This translates into CAWSGGQATNEKLFF.

The chain combines TRBV4-3 with TRBJ1-1, with D uncertain. Trimming pared 0 bases from V and 1 base from J, leaving 3 bases between. Germline V gene data show CDR1 as LGHNA and CDR2 as YSLEER. There are 13 residues in the CDR3. Here the CDR3 DNA reads TGCGCCAGCAGCCAAGATAAGAACACTGAAGCTTTCTTT. It is translated as CASSQDKNTEAFF.

This chain connects TRBV19 to TRBJ2-7; TRBD2 is a possible D gene (5 bases). The CDR3 sequence is 14 residues long. Trimming removed 7 bases from V and 1 base from J, with 14 bases in between. Germline V gene data show CDR1 as LNHDA and CDR2 as SQIVND (reference sequence). The CDR3 nucleotides read TGTGCCAGTACCTCTGAGGGCTCATCCTACGAGCAGTACTTC. Protein: CASTSEGSSYEQYF. The full variable domain, rest sourced from reference TRBV19 and TRBJ2-7, is DGGITQSPKYLFRKEGQNVTLSCEQNLNHDAMYWYRQDPGQGLRLIYYSQIVNDFQKGDIAEGYSVSREKKESFPLTVTSAQKNPTAFYLCASTSEGSSYEQYFGPGTRLTVT.

The rearrangement links TRBV25-1 to TRBJ2-1; TRBD1 is a possible D gene (6 bases). V shed 3 bases and J shed 4 bases, with 10 bases lying between them. This CDR3 region has 14 residues. Germline V gives CDR1 MGHDK, CDR2 SYGVNS. CDR3 nucleotides: TGTGCCAGCAGTGACAGGGGTTATTACAATGAGCAGTTCTTC. Translation: CASSDRGYYNEQFF.